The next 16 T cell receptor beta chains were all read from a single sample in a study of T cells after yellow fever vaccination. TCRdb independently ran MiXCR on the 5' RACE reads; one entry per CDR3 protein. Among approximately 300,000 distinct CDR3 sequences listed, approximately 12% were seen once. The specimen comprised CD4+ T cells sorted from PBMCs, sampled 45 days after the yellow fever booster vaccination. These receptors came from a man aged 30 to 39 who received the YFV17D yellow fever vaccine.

CDR3 amino acids: CASSLVAKQGGEQFF. The CDR3 DNA reads TGCGCCAGCAGCTTGGTTGCCAAGCAGGGGGGTGAGCAGTTCTTC. The genes are TRBV5-1 and TRBJ2-1; the D gene is possibly TRBD1 (7 bases). The germline V and J ends were trimmed by 0 bases and 9 bases, with 16 bases remaining between them. Germline CDR1 is SGHRS and CDR2 is YFSETQ. The CDR3 is 15 amino acids.

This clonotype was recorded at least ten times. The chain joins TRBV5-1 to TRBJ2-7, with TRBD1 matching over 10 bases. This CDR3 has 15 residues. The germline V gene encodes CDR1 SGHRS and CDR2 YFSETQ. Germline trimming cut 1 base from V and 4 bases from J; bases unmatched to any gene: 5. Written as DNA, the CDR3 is TGCGCCAGCAGCTTGTTGGGGACAGGGGAGTACGAGCAGTACTTC. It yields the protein CASSLLGTGEYEQYF.

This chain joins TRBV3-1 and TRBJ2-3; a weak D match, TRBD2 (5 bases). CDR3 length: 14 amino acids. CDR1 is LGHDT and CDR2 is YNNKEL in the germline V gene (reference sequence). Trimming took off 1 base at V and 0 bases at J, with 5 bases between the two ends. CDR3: CASSQGGSTDTQYF. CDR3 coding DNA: TGTGCCAGCAGCCAAGGCGGGAGCACAGATACGCAGTATTTT.

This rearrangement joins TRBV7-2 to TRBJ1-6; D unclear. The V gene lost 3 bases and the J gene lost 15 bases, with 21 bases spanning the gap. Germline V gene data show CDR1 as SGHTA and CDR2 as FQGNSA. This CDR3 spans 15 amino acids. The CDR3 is CASSLATGMGSVLHF. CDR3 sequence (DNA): TGTGCCAGCAGCTTGGCGACGGGAATGGGGTCTGTCCTCCACTTT.

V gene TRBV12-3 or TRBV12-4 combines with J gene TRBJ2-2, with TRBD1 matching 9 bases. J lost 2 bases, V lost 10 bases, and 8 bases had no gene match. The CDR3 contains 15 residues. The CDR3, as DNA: TGTGCCAATACACAGGGGGCCCTAAACACCGGGGAGCTGTTTTTT. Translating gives CANTQGALNTGELFF.

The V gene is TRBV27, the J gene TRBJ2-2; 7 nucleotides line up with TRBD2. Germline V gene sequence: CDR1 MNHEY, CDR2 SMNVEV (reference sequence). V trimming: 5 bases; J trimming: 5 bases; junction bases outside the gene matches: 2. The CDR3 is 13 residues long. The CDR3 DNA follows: TGTGCCAGCAGTCGGGAGGAAACCGGGGAGCTGTTTTTT. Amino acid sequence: CASSREETGELFF.

The CDR3 protein is CSAPGQVRDNEQFF. Here the CDR3 DNA reads TGCAGTGCCCCGGGACAAGTTCGGGACAATGAGCAGTTCTTC. V and J are TRBV20-1 and TRBJ2-1; D may be TRBD1 (6 bases). The ends were cut back, 6 bases at V and 5 bases at J, with 17 bases in the middle. The CDR3 is made up of 14 amino acids. Germline V gene sequence: CDR1 DFQATT, CDR2 SNEGSKA (reference sequence).

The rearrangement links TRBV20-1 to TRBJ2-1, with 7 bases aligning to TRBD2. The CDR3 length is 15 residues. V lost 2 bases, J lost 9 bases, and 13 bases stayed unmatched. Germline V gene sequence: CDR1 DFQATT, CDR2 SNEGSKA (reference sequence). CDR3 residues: CSARRTGTGGGEQFF. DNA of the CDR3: TGCAGTGCTAGACGGACCGGGACGGGAGGCGGTGAGCAGTTCTTC.

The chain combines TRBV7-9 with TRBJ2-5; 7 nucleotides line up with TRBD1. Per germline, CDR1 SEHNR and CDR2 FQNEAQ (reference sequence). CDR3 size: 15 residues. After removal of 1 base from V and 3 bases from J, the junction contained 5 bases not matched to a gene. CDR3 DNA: TGTGCCAGCAGCTTAGAGGGACAGATCAAAGAGACCCAGTACTTC. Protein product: CASSLEGQIKETQYF. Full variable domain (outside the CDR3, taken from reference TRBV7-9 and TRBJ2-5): DTGVSQNPRHKITKRGQNVTFRCDPISEHNRLYWYRQTLGQGPEFLTYFQNEAQLEKSRLLSDRFSAERPKGSFSTLEIQRTEQGDSAMYLCASSLEGQIKETQYFGPGTRLLVL.

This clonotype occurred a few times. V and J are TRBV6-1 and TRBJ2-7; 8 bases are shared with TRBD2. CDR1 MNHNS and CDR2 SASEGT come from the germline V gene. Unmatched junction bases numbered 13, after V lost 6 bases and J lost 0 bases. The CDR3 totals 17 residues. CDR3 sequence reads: CASSQLPPSGSSYEQYF. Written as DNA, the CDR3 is TGTGCCAGCAGCCAACTACCCCCAAGCGGGAGCTCCTACGAGCAGTACTTC.

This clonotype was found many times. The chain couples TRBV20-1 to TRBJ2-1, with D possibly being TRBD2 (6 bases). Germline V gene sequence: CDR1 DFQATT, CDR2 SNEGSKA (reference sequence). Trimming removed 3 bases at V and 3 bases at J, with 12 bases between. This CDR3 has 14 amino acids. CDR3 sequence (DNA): TGCAGTGCTAGTGCGGGACTCATCTACAATGAGCAGTTCTTC. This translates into CSASAGLIYNEQFF.

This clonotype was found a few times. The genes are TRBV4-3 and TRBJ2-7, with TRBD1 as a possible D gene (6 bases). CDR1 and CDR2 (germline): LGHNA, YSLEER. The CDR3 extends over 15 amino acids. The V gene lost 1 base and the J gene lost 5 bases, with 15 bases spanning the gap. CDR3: CASSQVGQGIHEQYF. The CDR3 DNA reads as TGCGCCAGCAGCCAAGTCGGTCAGGGGATACACGAGCAGTACTTC.

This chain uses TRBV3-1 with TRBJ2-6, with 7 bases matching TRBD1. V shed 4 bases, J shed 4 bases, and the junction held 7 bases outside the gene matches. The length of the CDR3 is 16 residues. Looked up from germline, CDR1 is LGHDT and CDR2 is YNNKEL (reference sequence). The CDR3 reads CASSLRTGSGANVLTF. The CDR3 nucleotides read TGTGCCAGCAGCCTCAGGACAGGATCGGGGGCCAACGTCCTGACTTTC.

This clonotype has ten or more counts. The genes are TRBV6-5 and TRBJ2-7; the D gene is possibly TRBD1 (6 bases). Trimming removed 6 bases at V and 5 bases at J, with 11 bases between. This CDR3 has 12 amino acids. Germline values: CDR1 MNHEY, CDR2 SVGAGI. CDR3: CASSQQGDEQYF. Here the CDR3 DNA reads TGTGCCAGCAGCCAACAGGGTGACGAGCAGTACTTC.

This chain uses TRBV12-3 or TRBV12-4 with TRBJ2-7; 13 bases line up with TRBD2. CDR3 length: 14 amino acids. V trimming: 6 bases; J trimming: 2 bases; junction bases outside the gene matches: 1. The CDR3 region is CASRGLAGAYEQYF. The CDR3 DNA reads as TGTGCCAGCAGAGGACTAGCGGGAGCCTACGAGCAGTACTTC.

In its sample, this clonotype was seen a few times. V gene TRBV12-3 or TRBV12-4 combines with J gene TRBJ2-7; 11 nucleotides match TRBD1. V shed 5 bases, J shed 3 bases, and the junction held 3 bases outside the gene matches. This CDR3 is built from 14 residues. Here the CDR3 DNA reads TGTGCCAGCAGTCGCGGGACAGGGGGCTACGAGCAGTACTTC. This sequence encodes CASSRGTGGYEQYF.